This TCR beta chain was identified during a study of T cells in Graves' hyperthyroidism and ophthalmopathy. The V gene's germline CDR1 is KGHDR and CDR2 SFDVKD. Trimming took 1 base from V and 8 from J, leaving 14 bases between them. CDR3 length: 15 residues. The TCR beta CDR3 regions underwent amplification using RNA transcripts as the source. The HTBI primer set drove a first-round RT-PCR of the TCR CDR3. TCRdb re-called the multiplex PCR reads through MiXCR, storing one row per CDR3 protein. This table holds 350,000 to 400,000 distinct CDR3 sequences, about 15% found once. This TCR came from a woman younger than 45 with Graves' hyperthyroidism. Sequencing was carried out using blood. The rearrangement joins TRBV24-1 to TRBJ2-1; D is unclear. CDR3 sequence: CATSDLGIRGYEQFF. Here the CDR3 DNA reads TGTGCCACCAGTGATTTAGGGATCCGTGGCTATGAGCAGTTCTTC.